This T cell receptor (beta chain) originates from a study of blood T cell repertoires in COVID-19. About the research overall: COVID-19 samples from acute and convalescent phases originated in the United States, Italy and Spain. PBMCs, B-cell-depleted T cells, or T cells provided the cDNA or gDNA that made up the material.

Per the original methods: From reference gene primer amplification, estimates of nucleated cell counts were derived. TCRdb's table, derived via immunoSEQ multiplex PCR, lists solely in-frame clones and lacks some. The V and J calls and clone size are taken from that table; D and trimming were inferred from the DNA. The sample has about 83,000 clones, roughly four fifths seen once. This clone was seen a handful of times. This CDR3 is 13 amino acids long. Germline CDR1 GTSNPN, CDR2 SVGIG (reference sequence). Trimming removed 0 bases from V and 3 bases from J, with 9 bases in between. Material: peripheral blood. The chain uses TRBV30 and TRBJ2-7; D is perhaps TRBD1 (5 bases). The sequence derives from a woman aged 80 or older with active or convalescent COVID-19. The CDR3 reads CAWSVGAVYEQYF. The CDR3 DNA reads TGTGCCTGGAGTGTAGGGGCAGTCTACGAGCAGTACTTC.